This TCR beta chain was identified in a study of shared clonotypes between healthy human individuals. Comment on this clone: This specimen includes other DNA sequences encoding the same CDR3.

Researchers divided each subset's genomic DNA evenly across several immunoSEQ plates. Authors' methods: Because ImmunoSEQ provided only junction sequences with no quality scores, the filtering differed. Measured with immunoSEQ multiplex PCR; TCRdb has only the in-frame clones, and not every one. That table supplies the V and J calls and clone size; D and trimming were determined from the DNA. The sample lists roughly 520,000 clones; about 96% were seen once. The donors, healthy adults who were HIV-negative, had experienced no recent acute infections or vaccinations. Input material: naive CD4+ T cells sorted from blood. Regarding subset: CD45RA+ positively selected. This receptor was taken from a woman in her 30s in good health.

The CDR3 sequence is CASSYSNQPQHF. Here the CDR3 DNA reads TGTGCCAGCAGCTACAGCAATCAGCCCCAGCATTTT. This chain links TRBV7-9 with TRBJ1-5; D ambiguous. The germline gives CDR1 SEHNR, CDR2 FQNEAQ (reference sequence). Trimming shortened V by 4 bases and J by 1 base, and 2 bases separated the two germline ends. The CDR3 runs 12 residues.